This T cell receptor beta chain is from a study of blood T cell repertoires in COVID-19. Study overall: Donors in the United States, Italy and Spain gave samples during acute or convalescent COVID-19.

Participants' reported clinical history set cohort assignment. Donors in Cohort 3 who had recovered were those with two negative PCRs, healthcare professional clearance, or resolution of their symptoms. Looked up from germline, CDR1 is SGHTA and CDR2 is FQGNSA. CDR3 length equals 11 residues. The junction had 2 bases not matched to a gene; V was cut back by 6 bases and J by 9 bases. Per the original methods: Quantification of nucleated cells was approximated via reference gene primer amplification. Sequenced by immunoSEQ multiplex PCR; TCRdb stores in-frame clones only, minus some. D and trimming come from the DNA, and the V and J calls and clone size come from that table. The repertoire holds a few hundred thousand clones, with about 86% as singletons.

The sequence derives from a man in his forties or fifties who had recovered from COVID-19. The V call is TRBV7-2, the J call TRBJ2-1; 7 positions agree with TRBD1. Sequencing input: PBMCs or T cells enriched from blood (not recorded which). The CDR3 bases are TGTGCCAGCAGGACAGGGACTGAGCAGTTCTTC. It codes for CASRTGTEQFF. The variable domain in full, completed from reference TRBV7-2 and TRBJ2-1, reads GAGVSQSPSNKVTEKGKDVELRCDPISGHTALYWYRQSLGQGLEFLIYFQGNSAPDKSGLPSDRFSAERTGGSVSTLTIQRTQQEDSAVYLCASRTGTEQFFGPGTRLTVL.